These 30 T cell receptor beta chains were all obtained from the same sample, sequenced in a study of T cell repertoires in cytomegalovirus infection. TCRdb ran MiXCR on the reads and lists one entry per CDR3 protein. Of fewer than 850,000 distinct CDR3 sequences in the sample, about 27% were seen once. Antigen specificity for these receptors is unknown. Sequences were derived from cultured CD8+ T cells from PBMCs, sampled from culture after CMV antigen stimulation. Every receptor here comes from a human donor in good health (CMV status not recorded). Some clones in this sample may be carry-over from other donors' samples.

This clonotype was recorded many times. The CDR3 region has the DNA TGTGCCAGCAGTCCGGGACAGGGGGTCAATGAGCAGTTCTTC. Protein sequence: CASSPGQGVNEQFF. V and J are TRBV27 and TRBJ2-1, with 11 bases aligning to TRBD1. V dropped 5 bases and J dropped 6; count of bases not matched to a gene: 3. The CDR3 contains 14 residues. Germline-derived CDR1 and CDR2 are MNHEY and SMNVEV (reference sequence).

This clonotype was detected once. The V call is TRBV29-1, the J call TRBJ2-5, with no clear D. The V gene's germline CDR1 is SQVTM and CDR2 ANQGSEA. V was pared by 0 bases and J by 1 base, with 9 bases between. The CDR3 runs 14 residues. This chain's CDR3 is CSVEEGRLQETQYF. The CDR3 DNA reads TGCAGCGTTGAAGAGGGCAGGCTCCAAGAGACCCAGTACTTC.

This clonotype was seen a handful of times. This chain connects TRBV2 to TRBJ2-4; D unresolved. This CDR3 is 13 amino acids long. The V end was cut by 0 bases, the J end by 7 bases, with 7 bases between. Germline lookup yields CDR1 SNHLY and CDR2 FYNNEI. The CDR3 here is CASSEAYTNIQYF. CDR3 nucleotide sequence: TGTGCCAGCAGTGAAGCCTACACCAACATTCAGTACTTC. Full variable domain (rest looked up from reference TRBV2 and TRBJ2-4): EPEVTQTPSHQVTQMGQEVILRCVPISNHLYFYWYRQILGQKVEFLVSFYNNEISEKSEIFDDQFSVERPDGSNFTLKIRSTKLEDSAMYFCASSEAYTNIQYFGAGTRLSVL.

In its sample, this clonotype was seen a few times. The chain joins TRBV2 to TRBJ2-1, with 10 bases that match TRBD2. CDR3 length: 14 amino acids. V dropped 8 bases and J dropped 6; count of bases not matched to a gene: 7. Per the germline V gene, CDR1 is SNHLY and CDR2 is FYNNEI. The CDR3 loop is CASRFSGGFNEQFF. As DNA, the CDR3 is TGTGCCAGCCGGTTTAGCGGGGGGTTCAATGAGCAGTTCTTC.

The V gene is TRBV19, the J gene TRBJ1-2; D not certain. The ends were cut back, 3 bases at V and 8 bases at J, with 13 bases in the middle. Germline V lookup: CDR1 LNHDA, CDR2 SQIVND (reference sequence). The CDR3 contains 13 residues. The CDR3 DNA is TGTGCCAGTAGTATTGGGCCGCTCGGGGGCTACACCTTC. Translated, it gives CASSIGPLGGYTF.

The sample holds a few counts of this clonotype. J is TRBJ2-1 and V is TRBV24-1, with TRBD2 matching over 7 bases. Germline assignment: CDR1 KGHDR and CDR2 SFDVKD. V dropped 5 bases and J dropped 7; count of bases not matched to a gene: 4. This CDR3 has 13 residues. Here the CDR3 reads CATSVSGRNEQFF. CDR3 nucleotide sequence: TGTGCCACCAGTGTTAGCGGGCGGAATGAGCAGTTCTTC.

The gene calls are TRBV7-4 and TRBJ2-7, with 10 bases that match TRBD1. Germline V CDR1 and CDR2: SGHVT, SQSDAQ. V was pared by 4 bases and J by 1 base, with 10 bases of the junction left unmatched. The CDR3 contains 17 residues. The CDR3: CASSSSDRGLESYEQYF. DNA for the CDR3: TGTGCCAGCAGCTCTTCCGACAGGGGGCTCGAGTCCTACGAGCAGTACTTC.

The chain joins TRBV27 to TRBJ2-5; no clear D. The CDR3 has 12 amino acids. Germline CDR1 reads MNHEY; CDR2 reads SMNVEV (reference sequence). The V gene lost 6 bases and the J gene lost 5 bases, with 10 bases spanning the gap. The CDR3 is CASSRTPETQYF. The CDR3 DNA sequence: TGTGCCAGCAGCCGGACCCCGGAGACCCAGTACTTC.

Comment on this clonotype: This is likely a read error, given that the CDR3 carries no conserved phenylalanine or tryptophan at its end. The rearrangement uses TRBV7-6 and TRBJ2-5, with D possibly TRBD2 on 6 matching bases. Germline V CDR1 and CDR2: SGHVS, FNYEAQ. Trimming took off 1 base at V and 4 bases at J, with 13 bases between the two ends. The CDR3 has 15 amino acids. CDR3 in amino acids: CASSLGGGLAETQYC. CDR3 DNA sequence: TGTGCCAGCAGCTTAGGTGGGGGGTTGGCAGAGACCCAGTACTGC.

This clonotype was detected only a few times. The chain has TRBV29-1 and TRBJ1-1; 7 nucleotides match TRBD1. V trimming: 7 bases; J trimming: 4 bases; junction bases outside the gene matches: 9. This CDR3 region has 13 residues. The germline CDR1 and CDR2 sequences are SQVTM and ANQGSEA. The CDR3 region is CSGETGWGTEAFF. As DNA, the CDR3 is TGCAGCGGGGAGACAGGGTGGGGCACTGAAGCTTTCTTT.

This chain joins TRBV6-1 and TRBJ1-6; perhaps TRBD1 as D (6 bases). Germline CDR1 MNHNS, CDR2 SASEGT. V dropped 0 bases and J dropped 7 bases, with 16 bases sitting between them. This CDR3 spans 17 amino acids. In DNA form, the CDR3 reads TGTGCCAGCAGTGAAGCAAGGTGGGAGGGGGAAAATTCACCCCTCCACTTT. Translating gives CASSEARWEGENSPLHF.

This rearrangement joins TRBV6-6 to TRBJ2-7, with 10 bases lining up with TRBD2. CDR1 MNHNY and CDR2 SVGAGI come from the germline V gene (reference sequence). Trimming removed 4 bases from V and 0 bases from J; junction bases left unmatched: 3. The CDR3 is 15 residues long. The CDR3 loop is CASSFSGGPSYEQYV. The CDR3 DNA is TGTGCCAGCAGTTTTAGCGGGGGGCCCTCCTACGAGCAGTACGTC.

V is TRBV12-3 or TRBV12-4 and J is TRBJ2-3, with 8 bases lining up with TRBD1. V lost 6 bases and J lost 4; bases outside the gene matches: 6. The CDR3 contains 14 residues. CDR3 protein: CASRDRAWADTQYF. CDR3 DNA: TGTGCCAGCAGGGACAGGGCGTGGGCAGATACGCAGTATTTT.

This clonotype was seen ten or more times. The rearrangement links TRBV4-1 to TRBJ1-2; TRBD1 agrees at 8 bases. The CDR3 runs to 15 residues. Germline trimming cut 1 base from V and 5 bases from J; bases unmatched to any gene: 6. In germline, CDR1 is MGHRA, CDR2 YSYEKL. The DNA of the CDR3 is TGCGCCAGCAGCCAAGCGGGACAGGTATCTTATGGCTACACCTTC. It encodes CASSQAGQVSYGYTF.

The chain joins TRBV7-6 to TRBJ2-1, with D possibly being TRBD1 (6 bases). CDR1 SGHVS and CDR2 FNYEAQ come from the germline V gene. The CDR3 has 11 amino acids. Trimming shortened V by 2 bases and J by 14 bases, and 10 bases separated the two germline ends. Written as DNA, the CDR3 is TGTGCCAGCAGCTTAAAGGCAGGGGAGTTCTTC. Translating it yields CASSLKAGEFF.

The chain carries TRBV19 and TRBJ2-2, with 8 nucleotides matching TRBD2. The CDR3 spans 15 residues. J lost 0 bases, V lost 10 bases, and 7 bases had no gene match. From germline, CDR1 is LNHDA and CDR2 SQIVND (reference sequence). The CDR3 spells CAIGRGGPNTGELFF. The CDR3 DNA reads TGTGCCATCGGACGGGGGGGGCCGAACACCGGGGAGCTGTTTTTT. The full variable domain, rest sourced from reference TRBV19 and TRBJ2-2, is DGGITQSPKYLFRKEGQNVTLSCEQNLNHDAMYWYRQDPGQGLRLIYYSQIVNDFQKGDIAEGYSVSREKKESFPLTVTSAQKNPTAFYLCAIGRGGPNTGELFFGEGSRLTVL.

This chain connects TRBV19 to TRBJ2-1; TRBD2 might be the D (5 bases). The CDR3 has 13 amino acids. The germline V gene encodes CDR1 LNHDA and CDR2 SQIVND (reference sequence). Trimming took 5 bases from V and 4 from J, leaving 9 bases between them. In nucleotides, the CDR3 is TGTGCCAGTAGTCGGGATCGGTACAATGAGCAGTTCTTC. Amino acid sequence: CASSRDRYNEQFF.

The chain carries TRBV12-3 or TRBV12-4 and TRBJ1-1; the D is unclear. Deletions cut 2 bases from V and 0 bases from J, with 7 bases between. The CDR3 runs to 14 residues. The CDR3 nucleotides read TGTGCCAGCAGTTTACGGACCATGAACACTGAAGCTTTCTTT. Translated, it gives CASSLRTMNTEAFF.

This clonotype was detected only a few times. The V gene is TRBV12-5, the J gene TRBJ1-1; possible D gene TRBD1, 6 bases. The CDR3 is 11 amino acids. Deletions cut 5 bases from V and 7 bases from J, with 8 bases between. CDR1 and CDR2 (germline): LGHNT, FRNRAP. CDR3 residues: CASGLTGEAFF. The CDR3 DNA follows: TGTGCTAGTGGTCTGACAGGTGAAGCTTTCTTT. The variable domain in full, with the rest retrieved from reference TRBV12-5 and TRBJ1-1, is DARVTQTPRHKVTEMGQEVTMRCQPILGHNTVFWYRQTMMQGLELLAYFRNRAPLDDSGMPKDRFSAEMPDATLATLKIQPSEPRDSAVYFCASGLTGEAFFGQGTRLTVV.

This chain joins TRBV5-6 and TRBJ1-2; weak D call: TRBD1 (6 bases). The CDR3 loop spans 15 amino acids. With 5 bases removed from V and 8 bases from J, the gap between germline ends came to 22 bases. Germline values: CDR1 SGHDT, CDR2 YYEEEE. In DNA form, the CDR3 reads TGTGCCAGCAGAAGTGACCCGGGGGCGACTAAAGGCTACACCTTC. Amino acid sequence: CASRSDPGATKGYTF.

The gene calls are TRBV11-3 and TRBJ2-1, with D unresolved. V shed 5 bases and J shed 8 bases, with 16 bases lying between them. Germline-derived CDR1 and CDR2 are SGHNT and YENEEA. CDR3 length: 14 residues. For the CDR3, the DNA is TGTGCCAGCAGCCTTTCAACTCATCCTTATGAGCAGTTCTTC. Encoded protein: CASSLSTHPYEQFF.

By frequency in the sample, this clonotype is medium-sized. V usage is TRBV12-3 or TRBV12-4 and J usage is TRBJ2-1, with TRBD2 matching 15 bases. The CDR3 contains 16 residues. After removal of 5 bases from V and 10 bases from J, the junction contained 9 bases not matched to a gene. Written as DNA, the CDR3 is TGTGCCAGCAGTCCGATTGCGGGACTAGCGGGGGGAGAGCAGTTCTTC. Residues: CASSPIAGLAGGEQFF.

This rearrangement joins TRBV6-1 to TRBJ2-7; weak D call: TRBD2 (5 bases). V was trimmed by 8 bases and J by 0 bases, leaving 11 bases between them. Germline V gene lookup returns CDR1 MNHNS and CDR2 SASEGT. CDR3 size: 13 residues. The CDR3 DNA follows: TGTGCCAGCCTCTACGGACTCTCCTACGAGCAGTACTTC. It specifies CASLYGLSYEQYF.

This clonotype was recorded at least ten times. The V and J genes are TRBV7-6 and TRBJ2-1; 10 positions match TRBD1. The CDR3 runs to 15 residues. V shed 1 base and J 5 bases; nucleotides not matched to a gene: 2. CDR1 is SGHVS, CDR2 FNYEAQ, per germline. CDR3 amino acids: CASSLVGTGDNEQFF. CDR3 coding DNA: TGTGCCAGCAGCTTAGTTGGGACAGGGGACAATGAGCAGTTCTTC.

The CDR3 region has the DNA TGTGCCAGCAGAATGGGGCAGGGGGCATTTGGGACCCAGTACTTC. Protein sequence: CASRMGQGAFGTQYF. This chain uses TRBV27 with TRBJ2-5; 8 bases match TRBD1. V was clipped by 6 bases and J by 7 bases; unmatched bases: 13. The CDR3 contains 15 residues. Germline V CDR1 and CDR2: MNHEY, SMNVEV (reference sequence).

This clonotype was counted a few times. The CDR3 DNA reads as TGCGCCAGCAGTGACCACAGGGAGCCAAGCTACGAGCAGTACTTC. Amino acids: CASSDHREPSYEQYF. The rearrangement links TRBV10-1 to TRBJ2-7; perhaps TRBD1 as D (6 bases). Germline loops: CDR1 WNHNN, CDR2 SYGVQD (reference sequence). This CDR3 is built from 15 residues. Between the trimmed V and J ends, which lost 3 bases and 3 bases, there was a span of 15 bases.

This clonotype was seen once. One junction end does not reproduce the germline sequence, and a read error may be involved. V gene TRBV7-7 combines with J gene TRBJ2-5, with TRBD2 matching 12 bases. CDR1 is SSHAT and CDR2 is FNYEAQ in the germline V gene (reference sequence). CDR3 length: 15 amino acids. CDR3 sequence: CASSQGLAGRGTQYF. CDR3 bases: TGTGCTAGCAGCCAAGGACTAGCGGGGCGGGGGACCCAGTACTTC.

This clonotype was seen only a few times. The gene calls are TRBV7-9 and TRBJ2-1, with 7 bases lining up with TRBD2. CDR1 is SEHNR and CDR2 is FQNEAQ in the germline V gene (reference sequence). The CDR3 sequence is 15 residues long. After removal of 5 bases from V and 8 bases from J, the junction contained 12 bases not matched to a gene. DNA for the CDR3: TGTGCCAGCAGCCTACGACTAGCTTTTCTTTATGAGCAGTTCTTC. Its protein is CASSLRLAFLYEQFF.

A few counts support this clonotype. The chain carries TRBV15 and TRBJ1-1, with D unclear. The CDR3 has 13 amino acids. The germline CDR1 and CDR2 sequences are LNHNV and YYDKDF (reference sequence). The ends were cut back, 3 bases at V and 3 bases at J, with 8 bases in the middle. For the CDR3, the DNA is TGTGCCACCAGCAGGGGAGAGTACACTGAAGCTTTCTTT. It translates to CATSRGEYTEAFF.

The CDR3 spells CASSDSPVGYTEAFF. For the CDR3, the DNA is TGTGCCAGCAGTGATTCCCCCGTGGGCTACACTGAAGCTTTCTTT. The rearrangement joins TRBV6-1 to TRBJ1-1; no firm D call. The CDR3 runs to 15 residues. The ends were cut back, 3 bases at V and 3 bases at J, with 14 bases in the middle. The germline V gene encodes CDR1 MNHNS and CDR2 SASEGT.